Below, 13 T cell receptor beta chains from the same sample are listed, as sequenced in a study of T cell responses to AZD1222 COVID-19 vaccine. Data came from immunoSEQ multiplex PCR; TCRdb stores just in-frame clones and leaves some out. The data hold around 140,000 clones, with roughly 92% observed a single time. This material consisted of peripheral blood, taken on day 0 of AZD1222 vaccination. The receptors come from an adult in good health.

The chain employs TRBV4-1 and TRBJ2-7, with 15 bases identical to TRBD2. Germline trimming cut 1 base from V and 5 bases from J; bases unmatched to any gene: 6. Germline V gene lookup returns CDR1 MGHRA and CDR2 YSYEKL. This CDR3 is built from 17 residues. The CDR3 is CASSQGGTSGRINEQYF. The DNA of the CDR3 is TGCGCCAGCAGCCAAGGCGGGACTAGCGGGAGGATCAACGAGCAGTACTTC.

The chain joins TRBV4-1 to TRBJ2-7, with unresolved D. CDR3 length equals 15 residues. Germline V gives CDR1 MGHRA, CDR2 YSYEKL. With 4 bases removed from V and 3 bases from J, the gap between germline ends came to 16 bases. CDR3 sequence: CASSLAQAIGYEQYF. The CDR3 DNA sequence: TGCGCCAGCAGCCTCGCTCAGGCAATTGGCTACGAGCAGTACTTC.

CDR3 in amino acids: CASSRGQINTEAFF. The CDR3 DNA reads TGTGCCAGTAGTAGGGGACAGATTAACACTGAAGCTTTCTTT. The V call is TRBV19, the J call TRBJ1-1, with 7 bases matching TRBD1. This CDR3 region has 14 residues. The V gene end was trimmed by 4 bases and the J gene end by 2 bases; junction bases not matched to a gene: 4. CDR1 and CDR2 from the germline V gene are LNHDA and SQIVND (reference sequence).

This chain connects TRBV5-1 to TRBJ2-1, with D perhaps TRBD1 (6 bases). Trimming took off 7 bases at V and 10 bases at J, with 21 bases between the two ends. Germline V gene data show CDR1 as SGHRS and CDR2 as YFSETQ. This CDR3 spans 14 amino acids. Here the CDR3 reads CASLTDSRPQEQFF. The CDR3 nucleotides are TGCGCCAGCCTCACGGACAGTCGTCCGCAGGAGCAGTTCTTC.

The chain combines TRBV5-1 with TRBJ1-6, with a tentative D call TRBD1 (5 bases). Trimming removed 3 bases from V and 9 bases from J, with 16 bases in between. The germline V gene encodes CDR1 SGHRS and CDR2 YFSETQ. CDR3 length equals 15 residues. CDR3 sequence: CASSWALGDGSPLHF. CDR3 nucleotides: TGCGCCAGCAGCTGGGCCTTGGGGGATGGTTCACCCCTCCACTTT.

The rearrangement links TRBV4-1 to TRBJ2-3; 7 bases match TRBD2. The CDR3 is 15 residues long. The V gene's germline CDR1 is MGHRA and CDR2 YSYEKL. With V trimmed by 2 bases and J by 2 bases, 4 bases remained unmatched. The CDR3 here is CASSQRGLPTDTQYF. The CDR3, as DNA: TGCGCCAGCAGCCAAAGGGGACTACCCACAGATACGCAGTATTTT.

The rearrangement uses TRBV29-1 and TRBJ2-1, with 7 nucleotides matching TRBD2. V was pared by 7 bases and J by 5 bases, with 8 bases of the junction left unmatched. This CDR3 is built from 13 residues. CDR1 is SQVTM, CDR2 ANQGSEA, per germline. CDR3 sequence: CSAGGWVNNEQFF. CDR3 in DNA: TGCAGCGCCGGGGGGTGGGTCAACAATGAGCAGTTCTTC.

CDR3 loop: CASSWDRVGGYTF. CDR3 in DNA: TGTGCCAGCAGTTGGGACAGGGTGGGAGGCTACACCTTC. The V gene is TRBV12-3 or TRBV12-4, the J gene TRBJ1-2; 9 bases match TRBD1. CDR3 size: 13 residues. Trimming cost V 4 bases and J 8 bases; bases outside gene matches: 5.

CDR3 sequence reads: CASSLEGSDTQYF. The CDR3 DNA follows: TGTGCCAGCAGTTTGGAGGGCTCAGATACGCAGTATTTT. The J gene is TRBJ2-3, the V gene TRBV28; tentatively, D is TRBD2 (6 bases). The CDR3 is 13 residues long. Per the germline V gene, CDR1 is MDHEN and CDR2 is SYDVKM. Trimming shortened V by 3 bases and J by 4 bases, and 8 bases separated the two germline ends. Supplemented by reference TRBV28 and TRBJ2-3, the full variable domain reads DVKVTQSSRYLVKRTGEKVFLECVQDMDHENMFWYRQDPGLGLRLIYFSYDVKMKEKGDIPEGYSVSREKKERFSLILESASTNQTSMYLCASSLEGSDTQYFGPGTRLTVL.

The chain links TRBV28 to TRBJ1-3; D is unclear. The germline CDR1 and CDR2 sequences are MDHEN and SYDVKM. The CDR3 runs 12 residues. Trimming took off 9 bases at V and 0 bases at J, with 6 bases between the two ends. The CDR3 DNA sequence: TGTGCCAGTGGGATCTCTGGAAACACCATATATTTT. This translates into CASGISGNTIYF.

The V and J genes are TRBV3-1 (or the pseudogene TRBV3-2) and TRBJ1-5; 10 bases align to TRBD1. Germline lookup yields CDR1 LGHDT and CDR2 YNNKEL (reference sequence). The CDR3 spans 14 residues. J gave up 6 bases and V 6 bases, and 5 bases lay outside the gene matches. The CDR3 loop is CASRGQGLGQPQHF. For the CDR3, the DNA is TGTGCCAGCAGGGGACAGGGGTTAGGTCAGCCCCAGCATTTT.

The rearrangement uses TRBV3-1 (or the pseudogene TRBV3-2) and TRBJ2-1; either TRBD1 or TRBD2 may fit D (5 bases each). The CDR3 loop spans 15 amino acids. Germline CDR1 is LGHDT and CDR2 is YNNKEL (reference sequence). V lost 4 bases and J lost 3, with 13 bases in between. The CDR3 sequence: CASSRPGTGYNEQFF. In DNA form, the CDR3 reads TGTGCCAGCAGCCGTCCCGGGACGGGCTACAATGAGCAGTTCTTC.

This clone showed up just a few times. The chain joins TRBV5-1 to TRBJ1-2; maybe TRBD1 (6 bases). This CDR3 region has 14 residues. The ends were cut back, 0 bases at V and 8 bases at J, with 14 bases in the middle. Germline lookup yields CDR1 SGHRS and CDR2 YFSETQ. The CDR3 DNA follows: TGCGCCAGCAGCTTGGCCCCAGGGGCGAGGGGCTACACCTTC. Translated: CASSLAPGARGYTF.